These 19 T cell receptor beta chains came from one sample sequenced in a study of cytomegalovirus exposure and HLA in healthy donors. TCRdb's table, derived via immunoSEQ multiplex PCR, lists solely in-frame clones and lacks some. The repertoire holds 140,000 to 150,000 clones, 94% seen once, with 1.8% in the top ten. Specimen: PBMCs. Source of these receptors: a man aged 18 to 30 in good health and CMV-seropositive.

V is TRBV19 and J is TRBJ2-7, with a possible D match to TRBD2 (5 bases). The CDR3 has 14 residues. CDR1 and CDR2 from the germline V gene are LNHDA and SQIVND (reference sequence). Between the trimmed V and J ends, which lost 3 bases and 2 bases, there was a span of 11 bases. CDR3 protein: CASSMGRGTYEQYF. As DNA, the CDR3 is TGTGCCAGTAGTATGGGTCGGGGAACCTACGAGCAGTACTTC.

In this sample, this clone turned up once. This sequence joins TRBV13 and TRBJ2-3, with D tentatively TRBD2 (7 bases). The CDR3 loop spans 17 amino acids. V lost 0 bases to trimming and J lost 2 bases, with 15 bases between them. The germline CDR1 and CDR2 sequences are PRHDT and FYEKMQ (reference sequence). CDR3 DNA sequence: TGTGCCAGCAGCTTAGGGGTGCGCGGGGGCCCCACAGATACGCAGTATTTT. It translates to CASSLGVRGGPTDTQYF. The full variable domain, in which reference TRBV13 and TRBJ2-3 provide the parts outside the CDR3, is AAGVIQSPRHLIKEKRETATLKCYPIPRHDTVYWYQQGPGQDPQFLISFYEKMQSDKGSIPDRFSAQQFSDYHSELNMSSLELGDSALYFCASSLGVRGGPTDTQYFGPGTRLTVL.

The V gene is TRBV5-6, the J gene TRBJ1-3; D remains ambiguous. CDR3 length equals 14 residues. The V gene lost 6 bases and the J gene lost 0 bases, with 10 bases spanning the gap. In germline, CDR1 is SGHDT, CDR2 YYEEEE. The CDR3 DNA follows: TGTGCCAGCACTTTGGGCAACTCTGGAAACACCATATATTTT. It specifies CASTLGNSGNTIYF.

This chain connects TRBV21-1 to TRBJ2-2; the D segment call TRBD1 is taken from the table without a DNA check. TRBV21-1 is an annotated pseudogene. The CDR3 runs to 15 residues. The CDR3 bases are TGTGCCAGCAGCAACGGGACAGGGAACAGCGGGGAGCTGTTTTTT. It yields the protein CASSNGTGNSGELFF.

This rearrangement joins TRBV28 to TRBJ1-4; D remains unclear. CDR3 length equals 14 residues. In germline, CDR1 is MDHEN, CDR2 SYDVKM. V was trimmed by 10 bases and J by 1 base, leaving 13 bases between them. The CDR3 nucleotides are TGTGCCACCAGATTCGCAGGAACTAATGAAAAACTGTTTTTT. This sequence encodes CATRFAGTNEKLFF. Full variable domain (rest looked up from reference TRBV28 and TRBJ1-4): DVKVTQSSRYLVKRTGEKVFLECVQDMDHENMFWYRQDPGLGLRLIYFSYDVKMKEKGDIPEGYSVSREKKERFSLILESASTNQTSMYLCATRFAGTNEKLFFGSGTQLSVL.

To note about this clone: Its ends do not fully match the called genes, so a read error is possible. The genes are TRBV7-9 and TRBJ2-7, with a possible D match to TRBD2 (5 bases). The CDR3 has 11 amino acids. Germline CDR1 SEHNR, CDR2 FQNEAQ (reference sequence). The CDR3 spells CASSLARERYF. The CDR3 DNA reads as TGTGCCAGCAGCTTAGCAAGGGAGCGGTACTTC.

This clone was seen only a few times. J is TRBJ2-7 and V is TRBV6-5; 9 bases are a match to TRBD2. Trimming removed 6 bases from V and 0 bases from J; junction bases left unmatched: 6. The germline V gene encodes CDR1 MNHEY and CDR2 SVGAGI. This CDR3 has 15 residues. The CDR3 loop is CASRGTSSSSYEQYF. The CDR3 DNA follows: TGTGCCAGCAGGGGGACTAGCTCTTCCTCCTACGAGCAGTACTTC.

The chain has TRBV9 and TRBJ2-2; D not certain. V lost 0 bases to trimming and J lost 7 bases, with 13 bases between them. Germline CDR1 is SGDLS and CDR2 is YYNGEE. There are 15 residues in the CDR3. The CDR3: CASSVASSSVGELFF. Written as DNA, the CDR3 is TGTGCCAGCAGCGTAGCGTCCTCTTCTGTCGGGGAGCTGTTTTTT.

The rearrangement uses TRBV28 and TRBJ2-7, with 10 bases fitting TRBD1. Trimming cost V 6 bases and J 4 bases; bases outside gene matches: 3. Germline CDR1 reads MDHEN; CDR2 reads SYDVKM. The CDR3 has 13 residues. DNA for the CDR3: TGTGCCAGCAGCCGGGACAGGGGATACGAGCAGTACTTC. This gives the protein CASSRDRGYEQYF.

This chain's CDR3 is CASSSAGGPNTEAFF. In DNA form, the CDR3 reads TGTGCCAGCAGCTCAGCCGGAGGTCCGAACACTGAAGCTTTCTTT. This rearrangement joins TRBV7-6 to TRBJ1-1; D ambiguous. The CDR3 sequence is 15 residues long. The germline gives CDR1 SGHVS, CDR2 FNYEAQ. The V gene lost 4 bases and the J gene lost 1 base, with 13 bases spanning the gap.

The CDR3 nucleotides read TGTGCCAGCAGTGGGGGGAACACAGATACGCAGTATTTT. Translation: CASSGGNTDTQYF. This chain uses TRBV28 with TRBJ2-3, with D possibly TRBD2 on 6 matching bases. Germline CDR1 and CDR2: MDHEN and SYDVKM. The CDR3 consists of 13 residues. V shed 5 bases and J shed 2 bases, with 8 bases lying between them.

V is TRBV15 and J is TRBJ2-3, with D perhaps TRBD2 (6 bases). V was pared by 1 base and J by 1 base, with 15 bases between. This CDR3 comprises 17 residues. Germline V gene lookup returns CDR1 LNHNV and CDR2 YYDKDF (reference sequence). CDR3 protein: CATSRAREASGTDTQYF. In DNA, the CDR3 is TGTGCCACCAGCAGAGCTAGGGAGGCCTCAGGCACAGATACGCAGTATTTT.

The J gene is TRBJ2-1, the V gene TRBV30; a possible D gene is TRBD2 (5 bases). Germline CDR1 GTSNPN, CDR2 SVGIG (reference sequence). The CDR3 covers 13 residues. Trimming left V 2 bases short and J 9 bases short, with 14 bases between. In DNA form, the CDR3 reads TGTGCCTGGAGTCCCCTAGCTGCGGGTGAGCAGTTCTTC. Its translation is CAWSPLAAGEQFF.

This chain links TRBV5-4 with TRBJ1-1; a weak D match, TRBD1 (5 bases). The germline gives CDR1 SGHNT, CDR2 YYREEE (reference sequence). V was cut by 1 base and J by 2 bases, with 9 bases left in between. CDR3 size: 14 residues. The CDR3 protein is CASSLFRDNTEAFF. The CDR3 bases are TGTGCCAGCAGCTTGTTCAGGGATAACACTGAAGCTTTCTTT. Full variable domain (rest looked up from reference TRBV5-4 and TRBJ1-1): ETGVTQSPTHLIKTRGQQVTLRCSSQSGHNTVSWYQQALGQGPQFIFQYYREEENGRGNFPPRFSGLQFPNYSSELNVNALELDDSALYLCASSLFRDNTEAFFGQGTRLTVV.

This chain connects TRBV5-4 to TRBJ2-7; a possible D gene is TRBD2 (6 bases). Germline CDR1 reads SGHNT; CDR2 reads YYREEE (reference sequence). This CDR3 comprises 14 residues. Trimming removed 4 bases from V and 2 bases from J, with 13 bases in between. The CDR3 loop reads CASSGQEGPYEQYF. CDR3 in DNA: TGTGCCAGCAGCGGGCAGGAGGGCCCCTACGAGCAGTACTTC.

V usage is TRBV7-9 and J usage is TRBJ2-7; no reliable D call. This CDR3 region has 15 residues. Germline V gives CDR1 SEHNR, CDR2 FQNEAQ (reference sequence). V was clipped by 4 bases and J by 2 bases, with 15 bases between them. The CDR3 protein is CASSSPTRSAYEQYF. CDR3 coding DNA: TGTGCCAGCAGCTCTCCGACCCGGAGCGCCTACGAGCAGTACTTC.

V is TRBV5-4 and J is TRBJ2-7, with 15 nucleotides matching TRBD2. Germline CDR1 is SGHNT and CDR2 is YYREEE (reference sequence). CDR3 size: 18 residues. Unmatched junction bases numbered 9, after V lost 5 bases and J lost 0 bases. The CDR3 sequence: CASSRGLAGGKGSYEQYF. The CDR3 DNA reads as TGTGCCAGCAGTCGAGGACTAGCGGGAGGGAAGGGCTCCTACGAGCAGTACTTC.

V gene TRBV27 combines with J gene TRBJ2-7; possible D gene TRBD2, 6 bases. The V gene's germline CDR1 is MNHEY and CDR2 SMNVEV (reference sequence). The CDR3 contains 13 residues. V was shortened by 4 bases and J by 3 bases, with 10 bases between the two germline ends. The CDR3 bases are TGTGCCAGCAGTTCCGGACTAATCTACGAGCAGTACTTC. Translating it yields CASSSGLIYEQYF.

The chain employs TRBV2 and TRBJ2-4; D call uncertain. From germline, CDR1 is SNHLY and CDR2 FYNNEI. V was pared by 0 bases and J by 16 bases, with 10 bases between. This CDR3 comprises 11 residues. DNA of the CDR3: TGTGCCAGCAGTGAAGCTAGCCACCTCTACTTC. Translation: CASSEASHLYF. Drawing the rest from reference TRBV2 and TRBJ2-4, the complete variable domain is EPEVTQTPSHQVTQMGQEVILRCVPISNHLYFYWYRQILGQKVEFLVSFYNNEISEKSEIFDDQFSVERPDGSNFTLKIRSTKLEDSAMYFCASSEASHLYFGAGTRLSVL.